This T cell receptor beta chain emerged from a study of T cell changes during pregnancy in multiple sclerosis. The assay was immunoSEQ multiplex PCR, and TCRdb's table has in-frame clones only and misses some. The top ten clones hold 2% of a sample with roughly 77,000 clones, 80% to 95% of them seen once. Germline CDR1 reads SGHRS; CDR2 reads YFSETQ. Trimming cost V 2 bases and J 2 bases; bases outside gene matches: 17. This CDR3 is 19 amino acids long. This sequence originates from a female donor with multiple sclerosis, enrolled in a pregnancy study. The chain recombines TRBV5-1 with TRBJ1-1; 8 bases fit TRBD1. The sample here was peripheral blood, taken in the second trimester of pregnancy. The CDR3 loop is CASSFGLAGGVRDNTEAFF. The CDR3 bases are TGCGCCAGCAGCTTTGGGTTGGCAGGGGGCGTTAGGGATAACACTGAAGCTTTCTTT.